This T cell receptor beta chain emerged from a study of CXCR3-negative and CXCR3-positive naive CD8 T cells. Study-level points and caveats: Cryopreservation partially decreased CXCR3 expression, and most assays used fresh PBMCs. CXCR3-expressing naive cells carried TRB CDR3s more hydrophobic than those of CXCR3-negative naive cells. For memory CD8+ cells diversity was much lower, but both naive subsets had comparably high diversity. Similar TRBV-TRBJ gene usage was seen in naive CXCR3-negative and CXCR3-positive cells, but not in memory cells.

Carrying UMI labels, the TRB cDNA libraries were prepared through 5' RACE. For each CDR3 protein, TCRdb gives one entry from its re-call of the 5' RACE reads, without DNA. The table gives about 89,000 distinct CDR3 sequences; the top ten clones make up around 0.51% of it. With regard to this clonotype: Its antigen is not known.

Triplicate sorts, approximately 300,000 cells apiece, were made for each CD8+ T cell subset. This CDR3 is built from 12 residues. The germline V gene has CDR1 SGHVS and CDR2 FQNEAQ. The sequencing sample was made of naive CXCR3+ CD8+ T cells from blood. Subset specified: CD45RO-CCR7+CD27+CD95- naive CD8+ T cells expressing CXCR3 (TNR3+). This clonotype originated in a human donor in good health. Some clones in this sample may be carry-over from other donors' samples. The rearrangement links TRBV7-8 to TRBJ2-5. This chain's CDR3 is CASSFGSETQYF. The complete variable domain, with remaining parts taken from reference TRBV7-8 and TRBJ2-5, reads GAGVSQSPRYKVAKRGQDVALRCDPISGHVSLFWYQQALGQGPEFLTYFQNEAQLDKSGLPSDRFFAERPEGSVSTLKIQRTQQEDSAVYLCASSFGSETQYFGPGTRLLVL.